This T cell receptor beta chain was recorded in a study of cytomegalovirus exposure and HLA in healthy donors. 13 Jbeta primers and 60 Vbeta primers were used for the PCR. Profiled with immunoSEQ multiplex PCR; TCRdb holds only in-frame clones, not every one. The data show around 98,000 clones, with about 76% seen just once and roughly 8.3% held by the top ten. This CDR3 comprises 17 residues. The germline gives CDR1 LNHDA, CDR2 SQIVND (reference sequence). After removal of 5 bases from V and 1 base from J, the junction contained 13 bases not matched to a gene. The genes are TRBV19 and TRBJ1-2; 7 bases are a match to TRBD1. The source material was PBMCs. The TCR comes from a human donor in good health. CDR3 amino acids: CASSQEGGRALNYGYTF. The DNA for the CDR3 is TGTGCCAGTAGTCAGGAAGGGGGCAGAGCACTTAACTATGGCTACACCTTC. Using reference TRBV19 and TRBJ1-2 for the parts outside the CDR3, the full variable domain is DGGITQSPKYLFRKEGQNVTLSCEQNLNHDAMYWYRQDPGQGLRLIYYSQIVNDFQKGDIAEGYSVSREKKESFPLTVTSAQKNPTAFYLCASSQEGGRALNYGYTFGSGTRLTVV.